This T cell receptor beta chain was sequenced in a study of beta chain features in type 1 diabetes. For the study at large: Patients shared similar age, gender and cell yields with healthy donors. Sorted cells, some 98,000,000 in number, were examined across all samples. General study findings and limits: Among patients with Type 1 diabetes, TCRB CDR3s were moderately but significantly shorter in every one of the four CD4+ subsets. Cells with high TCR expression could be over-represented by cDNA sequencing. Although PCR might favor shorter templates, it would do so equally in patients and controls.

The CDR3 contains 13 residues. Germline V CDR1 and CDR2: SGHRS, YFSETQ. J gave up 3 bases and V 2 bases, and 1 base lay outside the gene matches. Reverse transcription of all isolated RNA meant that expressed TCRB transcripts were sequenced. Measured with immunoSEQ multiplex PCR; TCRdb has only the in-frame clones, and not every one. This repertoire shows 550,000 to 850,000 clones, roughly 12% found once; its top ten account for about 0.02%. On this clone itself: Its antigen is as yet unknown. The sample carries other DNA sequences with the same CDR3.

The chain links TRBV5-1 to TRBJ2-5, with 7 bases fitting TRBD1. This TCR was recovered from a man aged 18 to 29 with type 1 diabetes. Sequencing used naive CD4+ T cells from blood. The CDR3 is CASSFQGEETQYF. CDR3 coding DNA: TGCGCCAGCAGCTTTCAGGGGGAAGAGACCCAGTACTTC.